These T cell receptor beta chains were read from a single sample in a study of blood T cell repertoires in COVID-19. Repertoires were generated with immunoSEQ multiplex PCR, while TCRdb's copy carries only in-frame clones and drops some. The sample has roughly 300,000 clones, roughly 85% seen once; the top ten hold approximately 4.6%. The sequenced material came from PBMCs or T cells enriched from blood (not recorded which). All receptors derive from a woman in her forties with acute COVID-19. Both conserved end residues are part of each CDR3. A D gene is named only where the DNA matches it firmly. Expanded clones get a size class; other rows say once, few or many, or leave the size out.

v_gene	len	d_gene	j_gene	abundance	CDR3nt	CDR3aa
TRBV5-6	14	-	TRBJ2-1	-	TGTGCCAGCAGCCCGAGGGGGACTACGGGTGAGCAGTTCTTC	CASSPRGTTGEQFF
TRBV2	11	-	TRBJ1-1	once	TGTGCCAGCAGTGAGTATATTGAAGCTTTCTTT	CASSEYIEAFF
TRBV19	14	TRBD1	TRBJ1-3	-	TGTGCCAGTAGTCCGGGACAGATTGGAAACACCATATATTTT	CASSPGQIGNTIYF
TRBV5-4	15	-	TRBJ1-1	few	TGTGCCAGCAGCATTTCCTACGGGGGAGGCACTGAAGCTTTCTTT	CASSISYGGGTEAFF
TRBV3-1/TRBV3-2	14	-	TRBJ2-2	-	TGTGCCAGCAGCGGTACAGTGAACACCGGGGAGCTGTTTTTT	CASSGTVNTGELFF
TRBV4-2	18	TRBD2	TRBJ2-3	once	TGTGCCAGCACCACGAGGGGGCTACTAGCGGGCCCGAAAGATACGCAGTATTTT	CASTTRGLLAGPKDTQYF
TRBV4-3	16	TRBD2	TRBJ2-2	-	TGCGCCAGCAGCCAAAGTTGGGGGAGGGCCCCCGGGGAGCTGTTTTTT	CASSQSWGRAPGELFF
TRBV19	11	TRBD1	TRBJ2-4	-	TGTGCCAGTAGGACAGGGGACATTCAGTACTTC	CASRTGDIQYF
TRBV3-1/TRBV3-2	14	TRBD1	TRBJ1-1	-	TGTGCCAGCAGCCACCAGGGGGTGAATCGGGTAGCTTTCTTT	CASSHQGVNRVAFF
TRBV9	15	-	TRBJ1-4	-	TGTGCCAGCAGCGCGCGGACAGACCGGGATGAAAAACTGTTTTTT	CASSARTDRDEKLFF
TRBV4-3	17	-	TRBJ2-4	-	TGCGCCAGCAGCCAGTTCTCCGGGGGTTTGGCCAAAAACATTCAGTACTTC	CASSQFSGGLAKNIQYF
TRBV11-2	16	TRBD1	TRBJ1-2	-	TGTGCCAGCAGCCTCCGGGACAGGGGGTTGAAGGGGGGCTACACCTTC	CASSLRDRGLKGGYTF
TRBV24-1	13	-	TRBJ2-2	-	TGTGCCACCAGTGACAGATACACCGGGGAGCTGTTTTTT	CATSDRYTGELFF
TRBV7-7	15	TRBD1	TRBJ2-5	-	TGTGCCAGCAGCACCGGGACAGGGGATTTTGGGACCCAGTACTTC	CASSTGTGDFGTQYF
TRBV4-1	18	TRBD1	TRBJ1-5	-	TGCGCCAGCAGCCAAGATCCCCACTGGACAGGTTCCAATCAGCCCCAGCATTTT	CASSQDPHWTGSNQPQHF
TRBV5-4	16	TRBD1	TRBJ2-6	-	TGTGCCAGCAGCTTGGGACAGGGGAGTGGGGCCAACGTCCTGACTTTC	CASSLGQGSGANVLTF